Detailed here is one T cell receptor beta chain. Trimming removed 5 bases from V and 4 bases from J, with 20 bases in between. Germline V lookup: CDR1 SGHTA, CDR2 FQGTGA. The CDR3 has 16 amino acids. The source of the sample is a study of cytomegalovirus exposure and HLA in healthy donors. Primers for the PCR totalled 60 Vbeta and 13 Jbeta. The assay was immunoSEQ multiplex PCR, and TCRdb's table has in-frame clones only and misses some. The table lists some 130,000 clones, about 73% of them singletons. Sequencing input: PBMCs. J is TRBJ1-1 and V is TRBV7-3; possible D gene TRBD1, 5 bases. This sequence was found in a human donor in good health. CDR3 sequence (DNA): TGTGCCAGCAGCCACGCCCCCGGGGGGAAGAGCACTGAAGCTTTCTTT. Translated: CASSHAPGGKSTEAFF.